The 5 T cell receptor beta chains below were found in one sample sequenced in a study of cytomegalovirus exposure and HLA in healthy donors. Some clones are missing from TCRdb's copy, which holds only in-frame ones; the method was immunoSEQ multiplex PCR. Counted here are some 350,000 clones, 87% occurring once; the ten biggest clones make up roughly 1.2%. Sequencing input: PBMCs. These receptors were taken from a woman aged 25 to 45 in good health and CMV-seropositive.

This clone turned up a few times. The chain couples TRBV9 to TRBJ2-7; D could derive from TRBD1 or TRBD2 (5 bases each). Germline CDR1 and CDR2: SGDLS and YYNGEE. The CDR3 is 14 residues long. The V end was cut by 4 bases, the J end by 0 bases, with 11 bases between. The CDR3 DNA reads as TGTGCCAGCAGCCTCCGAGGGGACTCCTACGAGCAGTACTTC. It is translated as CASSLRGDSYEQYF.

The chain has TRBV7-3 and TRBJ2-3; D is unclear. This CDR3 has 16 residues. Deletions cut 3 bases from V and 6 bases from J, with 19 bases between. The germline V gene encodes CDR1 SGHTA and CDR2 FQGTGA. CDR3 nucleotide sequence: TGTGCCAGCAGCTTTCGGGCGCGGAACTTCGGCGATACGCAGTATTTT. This sequence encodes CASSFRARNFGDTQYF.

V usage is TRBV27 and J usage is TRBJ2-5; tentative D call: TRBD2 (5 bases). The CDR3 has 12 amino acids. The germline CDR1 and CDR2 sequences are MNHEY and SMNVEV (reference sequence). Trimming shortened V by 9 bases and J by 0 bases, and 8 bases separated the two germline ends. CDR3 protein: CASGEYQETQYF. The CDR3 DNA sequence: TGTGCCAGTGGGGAGTACCAAGAGACCCAGTACTTC.

This chain uses TRBV2 with TRBJ1-2; D is perhaps TRBD1 (5 bases). The CDR3 is 12 amino acids. The germline V and J ends were trimmed by 6 bases and 7 bases, with 12 bases remaining between them. The germline gives CDR1 SNHLY, CDR2 FYNNEI. The CDR3 here is CASSGLGAGYTF. CDR3 bases: TGTGCCAGCAGCGGTCTCGGGGCTGGCTACACCTTC.

CDR3 sequence: CSVVGAGTDRGPQTNYGYTF. The CDR3 DNA reads TGCAGCGTTGTAGGAGCCGGAACGGACAGGGGACCCCAAACTAACTATGGCTACACCTTC. This rearrangement joins TRBV29-1 to TRBJ1-2; 9 bases map to TRBD1. The CDR3 runs to 20 residues. Germline V gene lookup returns CDR1 SQVTM and CDR2 ANQGSEA. V lost 4 bases, J lost 0 bases, and 21 bases stayed unmatched.